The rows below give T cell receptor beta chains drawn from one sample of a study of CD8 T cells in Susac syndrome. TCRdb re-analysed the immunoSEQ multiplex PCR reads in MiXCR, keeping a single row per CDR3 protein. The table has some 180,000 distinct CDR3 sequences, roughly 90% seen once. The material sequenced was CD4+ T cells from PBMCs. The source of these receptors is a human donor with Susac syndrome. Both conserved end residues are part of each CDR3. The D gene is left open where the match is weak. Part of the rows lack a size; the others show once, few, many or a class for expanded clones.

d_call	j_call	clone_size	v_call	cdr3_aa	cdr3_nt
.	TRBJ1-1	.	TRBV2	CASSEEPGMNTEAFF	TGTGCCAGCAGTGAAGAGCCGGGTATGAACACTGAAGCTTTCTTT
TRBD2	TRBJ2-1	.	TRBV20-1	CSARTGIAGSSYNEQFF	TGCAGTGCTAGAACCGGTATAGCGGGGTCCTCCTACAATGAGCAGTTCTTC
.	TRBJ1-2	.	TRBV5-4	CASSNRVNYGYTF	TGTGCCAGCAGCAACAGGGTAAACTATGGCTACACCTTC
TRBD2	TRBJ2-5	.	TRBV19	CASHPSGRAGAETQYF	TGTGCCAGCCACCCTAGCGGGAGGGCCGGGGCGGAGACCCAGTACTTC
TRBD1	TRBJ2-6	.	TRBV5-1	CASSAGTAGANVLTF	TGCGCCAGCAGCGCTGGGACAGCTGGGGCCAACGTCCTGACTTTC
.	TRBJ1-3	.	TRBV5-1	CASSLDRGTSGNTIYF	TGCGCCAGCAGCTTAGATAGGGGAACCTCTGGAAACACCATATATTTT
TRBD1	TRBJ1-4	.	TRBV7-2	CASSLVSGGREKLFF	TGTGCCAGCAGCTTAGTCTCAGGGGGCCGTGAAAAACTGTTTTTT
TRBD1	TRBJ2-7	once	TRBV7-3	CASSHGQGYEQYF	TGTGCCAGCAGTCATGGACAGGGGTACGAGCAGTACTTC
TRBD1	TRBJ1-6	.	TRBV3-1	CASSQDLLTGIGRNSPLHF	TGTGCCAGCAGCCAAGACCTACTGACAGGGATAGGGAGAAATTCACCCCTCCACTTT
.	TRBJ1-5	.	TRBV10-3	CAISAGNQPQHF	TGTGCCATCAGTGCGGGTAATCAGCCCCAGCATTTT
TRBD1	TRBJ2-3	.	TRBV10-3	CAISGNRGHEADTQYF	TGTGCCATCAGCGGAAACAGGGGGCATGAGGCAGATACGCAGTATTTT
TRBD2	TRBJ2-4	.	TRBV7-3	CASSVAGENIQYF	TGTGCCAGCAGCGTAGCGGGGGAGAACATTCAGTACTTC
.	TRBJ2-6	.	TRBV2	CASTSGVVGANVLTF	TGTGCCAGCACTTCAGGGGTCGTTGGGGCCAACGTCCTGACTTTC
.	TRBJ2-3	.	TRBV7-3	CASSLGGPTDTQYF	TGTGCCAGCAGCTTAGGGGGTCCCACAGATACGCAGTATTTT
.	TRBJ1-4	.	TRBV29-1	CSVGGPTNNEKLFF	TGCAGCGTTGGGGGACCTACAAATAATGAAAAACTGTTTTTT
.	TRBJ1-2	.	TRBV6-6	CASSTGPQTNYGYTF	TGTGCCAGCAGTACAGGGCCACAAACTAACTATGGCTACACCTTC
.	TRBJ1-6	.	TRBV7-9	CASSFEQTQPLHF	TGTGCCAGCAGCTTTGAACAGACACAACCCCTCCACTTT
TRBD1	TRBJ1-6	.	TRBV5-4	CASSFYRGNNSPLHF	TGTGCCAGCAGCTTCTACAGGGGGAATAATTCACCCCTCCACTTT
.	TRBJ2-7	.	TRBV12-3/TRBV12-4	CASGRKGLNHEQYF	TGTGCCAGCGGACGCAAGGGACTGAACCACGAGCAGTACTTC
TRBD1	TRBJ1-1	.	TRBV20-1	CSAPTTGKRAEAFF	TGCAGTGCTCCCACGACAGGGAAGAGAGCTGAAGCTTTCTTT
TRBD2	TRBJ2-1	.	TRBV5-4	CASSLEGAGGRYNEQFF	TGTGCCAGCAGCTTGGAAGGTGCGGGGGGCAGGTACAATGAGCAGTTCTTC
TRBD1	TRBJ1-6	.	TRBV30	CAWRGQGVNSPLHF	TGTGCCTGGAGGGGACAGGGCGTTAATTCACCCCTCCACTTT
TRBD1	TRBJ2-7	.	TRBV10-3	CAISESGQGENEQYF	TGTGCCATCAGTGAGTCAGGACAGGGAGAGAACGAGCAGTACTTC
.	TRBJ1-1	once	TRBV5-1	CASSLISEWGTEAFF	TGCGCCAGCAGCTTGATCTCTGAATGGGGGACTGAAGCTTTCTTT
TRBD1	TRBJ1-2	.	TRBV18	CASSPELGTGIHGYTF	TGTGCCAGCTCTCCCGAACTAGGGACAGGGATCCACGGCTACACCTTC
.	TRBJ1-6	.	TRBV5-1	CASAGPSKSRNSPLHF	TGCGCCAGTGCCGGACCCAGCAAATCCCGGAATTCACCCCTCCACTTT
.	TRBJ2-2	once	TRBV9	CASSVVINPNTGELFF	TGTGCCAGCAGCGTAGTAATCAACCCGAACACCGGGGAGCTGTTTTTT
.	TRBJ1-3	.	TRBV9	CASRMNQLFSGNTIYF	TGTGCCAGCAGAATGAATCAACTATTCTCTGGAAACACCATATATTTT
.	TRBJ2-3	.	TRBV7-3	CASSLDGGPSTDTQYF	TGTGCCAGCAGCTTAGATGGGGGGCCTAGCACAGATACGCAGTATTTT
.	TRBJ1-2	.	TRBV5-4	CASSSGPEGYGYTF	TGTGCCAGCAGCTCTGGGCCAGAAGGCTATGGCTACACCTTC
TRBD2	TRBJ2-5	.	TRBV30	CAWSGSWVAGLETQYF	TGTGCCTGGAGTGGGAGTTGGGTAGCGGGGCTAGAGACCCAGTACTTC
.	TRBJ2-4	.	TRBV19	CASSLKGDVLGNIQYF	TGTGCCAGTAGTCTAAAGGGGGATGTTCTCGGGAACATTCAGTACTTC
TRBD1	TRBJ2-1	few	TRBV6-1	CASRDRSNYNEQFF	TGTGCCAGCAGGGACAGGTCCAACTACAATGAGCAGTTCTTC
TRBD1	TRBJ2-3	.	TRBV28	CASRGWGQGGTQYF	TGTGCCAGCAGGGGTTGGGGACAGGGAGGTACGCAGTATTTT
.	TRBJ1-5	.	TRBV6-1	CASIKGLNSNQPQHF	TGTGCCAGCATCAAAGGGCTGAACAGCAATCAGCCCCAGCATTTT
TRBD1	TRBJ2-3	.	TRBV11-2	CASSRDRDFKYF	TGTGCCAGCAGCCGAGACAGGGATTTCAAGTATTTT
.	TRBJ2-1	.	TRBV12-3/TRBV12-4	CASRADRNEQFF	TGTGCCAGCAGGGCAGACAGAAATGAGCAGTTCTTC
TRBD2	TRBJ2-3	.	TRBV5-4	CASSLRASGSTDTQYF	TGTGCCAGCAGCTTGCGGGCTAGCGGGAGCACAGATACGCAGTATTTT
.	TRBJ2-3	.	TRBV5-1	CASRQGGYTDTQYF	TGCGCCAGCAGGCAGGGAGGATACACAGATACGCAGTATTTT
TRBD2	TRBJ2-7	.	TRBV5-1	CASSLVGSGSLFKTYEQYF	TGCGCCAGCAGCTTGGTCGGTAGCGGGAGCCTTTTCAAAACCTACGAGCAGTACTTC
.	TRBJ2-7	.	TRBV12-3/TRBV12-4	CAQRNTPNPPSYEQYF	TGTGCCCAGAGAAATACCCCTAATCCCCCTTCCTACGAGCAGTACTTC
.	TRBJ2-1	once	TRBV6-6	CASSYERLRNNEQFF	TGTGCCAGCAGTTACGAGCGGCTAAGAAACAATGAGCAGTTCTTC